This T cell receptor (beta chain) was recovered during a study of shared clonotypes between healthy human individuals. In replicate PCRs of sorted subsets, approximately 210 ng DNA, about 30,000 T cell genomes, was used. Assay used: immunoSEQ multiplex PCR; TCRdb lists only in-frame clones, some missing. This table holds more than 2 million clones, around 96% found once. CD45RO-negative CD8 cells positively selected for CCR7 made up the naive population, which excluded terminally differentiated effector memory CD45RA+ cells. The source material was naive CD8+ T cells sorted from blood. The receptor comes from a young man in good health.

CDR3 in amino acids: CASYSDRESGYTF. As DNA, the CDR3 is TGTGCCAGCTACTCGGACAGGGAGAGTGGCTACACCTTC. The chain uses TRBV6-5 and TRBJ1-2; 8 bases map to TRBD1. The ends lost 8 bases at V and 7 bases at J; junction bases unmatched: 9. This CDR3 is built from 13 residues. CDR1 MNHEY and CDR2 SVGAGI come from the germline V gene.